Listed below are T cell receptor beta chains from one sample, sequenced in a study of early T cells in non-severe SARS-CoV-2 infection. Each CDR3 protein is one row after TCRdb ran MiXCR on the 5' RACE reads. Of just under 65,000 distinct CDR3 sequences listed, approximately 8.8% are singletons. This material consisted of whole blood, taken at baseline. The receptors here all came from an adult who was a healthcare worker with PCR-confirmed SARS-CoV-2 infection or an uninfected control (not recorded which). Both conserved end residues are part of each CDR3. The D gene is left open where the match is weak. Some rows mark clone size as missing; the rest say once, few, many or name a class of expanded clone.

TRBD2	TRBV11-2	TRBJ2-5	many	TGTGCCAGCAGCGGTGTAGCGGGAGAACAAGAGACCCAGTACTTC	CASSGVAGEQETQYF
TRBD2	TRBV20-1	TRBJ2-1	few	TGCAGTGCTGCCGGGACTAGCGGGATCGTCTCATACAATGAGCAGTTCTTC	CSAAGTSGIVSYNEQFF
TRBD2	TRBV2	TRBJ2-7	.	TGTGCCAGCAGCTCAGCCCTAGCGGGAGGGTCCTTCGAGCAGTACTTC	CASSSALAGGSFEQYF
TRBD1	TRBV29-1	TRBJ1-1	few	TGCAGCGTTGGATACTGGGACAGGAACACTGAAGCTTTCTTT	CSVGYWDRNTEAFF
TRBD1	TRBV20-1	TRBJ2-3	few	TGCAGTGTTGCGTATGGACAGGGGGCAACAGATACGCAGTATTTT	CSVAYGQGATDTQYF
.	TRBV27	TRBJ2-3	.	TGTGCCAGCAGTTTATCAGGCCAGTCTACGCAGTATTTT	CASSLSGQSTQYF
TRBD2	TRBV20-1	TRBJ2-2	many	TGCAGTGCTTGGGGACTAGCGGCCGCAAGAGGTGGCACCGGGGAGCTGTTTTTT	CSAWGLAAARGGTGELFF
.	TRBV11-3	TRBJ2-1	many	TGTGCCAGCAGCTTAGATAGTTATTGGAGTGAGCAGTTCTTC	CASSLDSYWSEQFF
TRBD2	TRBV6-1	TRBJ2-7	few	TGTGCCAGCAGCCAGGGACTAGCGGATATCTACGAGCAGTACTTC	CASSQGLADIYEQYF
.	TRBV12-3/TRBV12-4	TRBJ2-7	few	TGTGCCAGCAGTTACCGGGCCCCCTACGAGCAGTACTTC	CASSYRAPYEQYF
TRBD1	TRBV29-1	TRBJ2-7	few	TGCAGCGTTGAGGGACAGGCCGAATACGAGCAGTACTTC	CSVEGQAEYEQYF
.	TRBV25-1	TRBJ2-4	.	TGTGCCAGCAGTGAACTAGGGCTTGCCAAAAACATTCAGTACTTC	CASSELGLAKNIQYF
TRBD2	TRBV6-2/TRBV6-3	TRBJ2-7	many	TGTGCCAGCAGTTACAACCTAGCGGGCTACGAGCAGTACTTC	CASSYNLAGYEQYF
TRBD2	TRBV7-8	TRBJ2-1	.	TGTGCCAGCAGCCCTCTAGCGGGAGGTTACAATGAGCAGTTCTTC	CASSPLAGGYNEQFF
TRBD1	TRBV10-1	TRBJ1-1	few	TGCGCCAGCAGTGACCGAAAAACAGGGGGAACTGAAGCTTTCTTT	CASSDRKTGGTEAFF
.	TRBV12-3/TRBV12-4	TRBJ1-4	many	TGTGCCAGCAGTATGGCAGGGACTGCAACTAATGAAAAACTGTTTTTT	CASSMAGTATNEKLFF
TRBD2	TRBV5-1	TRBJ2-5	few	TGCGCCAGCAGCTCTGGACTAGCGGAAGAGACCCAGTACTTC	CASSSGLAEETQYF
TRBD1	TRBV18	TRBJ2-1	many	TGTGCCAGCTCACCTTACACCAGGGGGCCTTCGTTTGAGCAGTTCTTC	CASSPYTRGPSFEQFF
.	TRBV2	TRBJ2-3	few	TGTGCCAGCAGTCAACAGGGACCGACAGATACGCAGTATTTT	CASSQQGPTDTQYF
.	TRBV11-2	TRBJ1-1	many	TGTGCCAGCAGCCACAGGACGGGGGTAGGCACTGAAGCTTTCTTT	CASSHRTGVGTEAFF
.	TRBV12-3/TRBV12-4	TRBJ2-7	.	TGTGCCAGCAAAGGGAGGAGGTACGAGCAGTACTTC	CASKGRRYEQYF
.	TRBV10-3	TRBJ1-2	once	TGTGCCATCAGTGAGTCGACCAGGGCCCAAGCTAACTATGGCTACACCTTC	CAISESTRAQANYGYTF
.	TRBV27	TRBJ2-5	many	TGTGCCAGCAGTCCGGAGGGGGAGACCCAGTACTTC	CASSPEGETQYF
TRBD1	TRBV29-1	TRBJ1-1	.	TGCTTCGGACAGGAGATCACTGAAGCTTTCTTT	CFGQEITEAFF
TRBD2	TRBV4-2	TRBJ2-3	.	TGTGCCAGCAGCCAAGCCACTAGCGGGAGGGTCACAGATACGCAGTATTTT	CASSQATSGRVTDTQYF
.	TRBV11-2	TRBJ2-7	.	TGTGCCAGCAGCTTAACGTGGAGGGGATCCTACGAGCAGTACTTC	CASSLTWRGSYEQYF
.	TRBV5-1	TRBJ1-2	few	TGCGCCAGCAGCCCGACGGGGGATAACTATGGCTACACCTTC	CASSPTGDNYGYTF
.	TRBV5-4	TRBJ1-1	many	TGTGCCAGCAGCCCGGACGGAGGGCTGAACACTGAAGCTTTCTTT	CASSPDGGLNTEAFF
.	TRBV4-1	TRBJ2-5	medium-sized	TGCGCCAGCAGCCAAGTAACCGAAGCTAAGGAGACCCAGTACTTC	CASSQVTEAKETQYF
.	TRBV20-1	TRBJ2-1	many	TGCAGTGCTAGCCCTGGATCATCCAATGAGCAGTTCTTC	CSASPGSSNEQFF
.	TRBV12-5	TRBJ2-3	many	TGTGCTAGTGGTTTGGTTTTCCCCGGGTCCTTCACAGATACGCAGTATTTT	CASGLVFPGSFTDTQYF
.	TRBV4-3	TRBJ2-3	.	TGCGCCAGCAGCCACCTCGACAGGTACCCAGATACGCAGTATTTT	CASSHLDRYPDTQYF
TRBD2	TRBV6-2/TRBV6-3	TRBJ2-4	few	TGTGCCAGCAGTTACCCCTCATTTTTGGGAGGGGAAAACATTCAGTACTTC	CASSYPSFLGGENIQYF
.	TRBV7-2	TRBJ2-3	many	TGTGCCAGCAGCCCCGGACAGTATACGCAGTATTTT	CASSPGQYTQYF
TRBD2	TRBV7-9	TRBJ2-1	.	TGTGCCAGCAGCTTCAAGGTCGGACTAGCACATGAGCAGTTCTTC	CASSFKVGLAHEQFF
TRBD1	TRBV5-1	TRBJ1-1	few	TGCGCCAGCAGCTTTGTGGTTCCGGGGACAGGGGTTTATATGAACACTGAAGCTTTCTTT	CASSFVVPGTGVYMNTEAFF
TRBD2	TRBV6-2/TRBV6-3	TRBJ2-7	few	TGTGCCAGCAGTTACGGACTAGCGGGACAAAATGCCCACAACGAGCAGTACTTC	CASSYGLAGQNAHNEQYF